The rows below give T cell receptor beta chains drawn from one sample of a study of T cells after yellow fever vaccination. TCRdb independently ran MiXCR on the 5' RACE reads; one entry per CDR3 protein. The repertoire holds some 320,000 distinct CDR3 sequences, around 4.5% seen once, with 15% to 20% in the top ten. The sequenced sample was PBMCs, obtained 15 days after the yellow fever booster vaccination. The receptors come from a man aged 18 to 30 who received the YFV17D yellow fever vaccine. Each CDR3 is given with its conserved first and last residue. Each record gives: V gene, D gene, J gene, clone size, CDR3 DNA, CDR3 protein. The D gene is left open where the match is weak. Not every row has a clone size; where given, it reads once, few, many or a size class.

TRBV5-1	.	TRBJ1-1	many	TGCGCCAGCGCTCGACAAGAGGAGGACACTGAAGCTTTCTTT	CASARQEEDTEAFF
TRBV4-2	.	TRBJ2-1	few	TGTGCCAGCAGCCAAGTTCCCCCCCACAATGAGCAGTTCTTC	CASSQVPPHNEQFF
TRBV5-1	.	TRBJ1-1	.	TGCGCCAGCAGCTTGTGTACAGCGACCACTGAAGCTTTCTTT	CASSLCTATTEAFF
TRBV29-1	.	TRBJ2-1	many	TGCAGCGTTGTCACAGACTACAATGAGCAGTTCTTC	CSVVTDYNEQFF
TRBV30	.	TRBJ2-1	many	TGTGCCTGGAATGGAGACCGAAGCTCCTACAATGAGCAGTTCTTC	CAWNGDRSSYNEQFF
TRBV27	TRBD2	TRBJ2-7	.	TGTGCCAGCAGTCCCCGTCGGGGGGGATTCTACGAGCAGTACTTC	CASSPRRGGFYEQYF
TRBV24-1	.	TRBJ2-3	.	TGTGCCACCAGTGATTTTGAGTCGTCGTCGGATACGCAGTATTTT	CATSDFESSSDTQYF
TRBV20-1	TRBD1	TRBJ2-1	few	TGCAGTGCTAGCCCGGGACAGGGGGCTATCAATGAGCAGTTCTTC	CSASPGQGAINEQFF
TRBV19	.	TRBJ1-6	.	TGTGCCAGTAGCACAGGGCCTCGTAATTCACCCCTCCACTTT	CASSTGPRNSPLHF
TRBV20-1	.	TRBJ2-5	few	TGCAGTGCCCCCATAGGGCAGTTTCAAGAGACCCAGTACTTC	CSAPIGQFQETQYF
TRBV7-9	.	TRBJ2-7	few	TGTGCCAGCAGCCACCGACTACCCTACGAGCAGTACTTC	CASSHRLPYEQYF
TRBV7-2	.	TRBJ2-7	few	TGTGCCAGCTCCCGGCTGGGGGGCGAGCAGTACTTC	CASSRLGGEQYF
TRBV6-4	TRBD1	TRBJ2-1	many	TGTGCCAGCAGTGACTCCCCAGGGGGCAATGAGCAGTTCTTC	CASSDSPGGNEQFF
TRBV6-2/TRBV6-3	TRBD2	TRBJ2-1	few	TGTGCCAGCAGCCCACAAAGACTAGCGGCTTACAATGAGCAGTTCTTC	CASSPQRLAAYNEQFF
TRBV5-4	TRBD1	TRBJ1-4	.	TGTGCCAGCAGCCAGGGACAGGGGTTCAATGAAAAACTGTTTTTT	CASSQGQGFNEKLFF
TRBV6-5	.	TRBJ1-6	many	TGTGCCAGCAGTTTTAAGGTCAGAAGGAATTCACCCCTCCACTTT	CASSFKVRRNSPLHF
TRBV20-1	TRBD1	TRBJ1-6	.	TGCAGTGCTAACAGGGGCGCGCTCCCCCTCCACTTT	CSANRGALPLHF
TRBV12-3/TRBV12-4	.	TRBJ2-4	many	TGTGCCAGCAGCCCCCGCCGGGGAGCCAAAAACATTCAGTACTTC	CASSPRRGAKNIQYF
TRBV4-3	TRBD1	TRBJ1-2	.	TGCGCCAGCAGCCGATCGACAGGGGACGGCTACACCTTC	CASSRSTGDGYTF
TRBV10-3	TRBD1	TRBJ2-7	.	TGTGCCACCACGGTGGGGACAGGGGGCTACGAGCAGTACTTC	CATTVGTGGYEQYF
TRBV11-2	.	TRBJ2-5	.	TGTGCCAGCAGCTACCAACAGGGACAGACCCAGTACTTC	CASSYQQGQTQYF
TRBV20-1	.	TRBJ2-1	.	TGCAGTGCTAGTTCTCCGAGACAGGTCCACAATGAGCAGTTCTTC	CSASSPRQVHNEQFF
TRBV10-3	.	TRBJ1-5	.	TGTGCCATCAGTGAGCAGGATTCGAATCAGCCCCAGCATTTT	CAISEQDSNQPQHF
TRBV5-1	TRBD1	TRBJ2-7	many	TGCGCCAGCAGCTTGGGACCTGGACAGGGCTACGAGCAGTACTTC	CASSLGPGQGYEQYF
TRBV27	.	TRBJ1-2	few	TGTGCCAGCAGTTTAGGAGGCTACTATGGCTACACCTTC	CASSLGGYYGYTF
TRBV4-2	.	TRBJ2-7	few	TGTGCCAGCAGCCAAGATCGGGGGGCCCAACTCGGATTC	CASSQDRGAQLGF
TRBV5-1	.	TRBJ2-6	.	TGCGCCAGCAGGGAAGCCCTCTCTGGGGCCAACGTCCTGACTTTC	CASREALSGANVLTF
TRBV5-1	TRBD1	TRBJ2-3	many	TGCGCCAGCAGCCCCCCGGGACAGGGATCAGATACGCAGTATTTT	CASSPPGQGSDTQYF
TRBV20-1	TRBD2	TRBJ2-2	.	TGCAGTGCTAGCACGGGGGGGTCTCCCGGGGAGCTGTTTTTT	CSASTGGSPGELFF
TRBV29-1	.	TRBJ1-4	many	TGCAGCGTCAGTGACCCACTACGATGGGAAAAACTGTTTTTT	CSVSDPLRWEKLFF
TRBV20-1	TRBD1	TRBJ2-5	many	TGCAGTGCTAGAGATCGACAGGGGTTATACGAGACCCAGTACTTC	CSARDRQGLYETQYF
TRBV7-2	.	TRBJ2-5	many	TGTGCCAGCAGCCCGGGGCGTTTACAAGAGACCCAGTACTTC	CASSPGRLQETQYF
TRBV7-6	.	TRBJ2-2	many	TGTGCCAGCAGCCCCGGACAGCTCCTAACACCCGGGGAGCTGTTTTTT	CASSPGQLLTPGELFF
TRBV10-1	TRBD1	TRBJ2-4	many	TGCGCCAGCAGTGAGCTCAGGGGGCAGGACATTCAGTACTTC	CASSELRGQDIQYF
TRBV27	.	TRBJ1-1	few	TGTGCCAGCAGTTTATCGCAGGGGAGAACTGAAGCTTTCTTT	CASSLSQGRTEAFF
TRBV7-9	TRBD1	TRBJ2-1	many	TGTGCCAGCAGCTTCGCCGTGGGGACAGGGTTCGGCAATGAGCAGTTCTTC	CASSFAVGTGFGNEQFF
TRBV6-6	TRBD1	TRBJ1-5	few	TGTGCCAGCACTATATCCGGGACAGGGAATGATCAGCCCCAGCATTTT	CASTISGTGNDQPQHF
TRBV9	.	TRBJ1-5	.	TGTGCCAGCAGCGTTGTGGGGGTCGGGCCCCAGCATTTT	CASSVVGVGPQHF
TRBV15	.	TRBJ2-7	few	TGTGCCACCAGCAGAGGGGGGAGGTACGAGCAGTACTTC	CATSRGGRYEQYF
TRBV7-3	.	TRBJ2-2	many	TGTGCCAGCAGCTTACTCGCCACCGGGGAGCTGTTTTTT	CASSLLATGELFF
TRBV7-2	.	TRBJ1-1	many	TGTGCCAGCAGCTTAACTCGGGACACTGAAGCTTTCTTT	CASSLTRDTEAFF
TRBV4-1	.	TRBJ1-1	.	TGCGCCAGCAGCCAGCCCTCCGAGAACACTGAAGCTTTCTTT	CASSQPSENTEAFF
TRBV20-1	.	TRBJ2-2	many	TGCAGTGCTACCCAGAGGAACACCGGGGAGCTGTTTTTT	CSATQRNTGELFF
TRBV20-1	.	TRBJ2-5	.	TGCAGTGCTAGAGATCGGCGGGGATACCAAGAGACCCAGTACTTC	CSARDRRGYQETQYF
TRBV29-1	TRBD1	TRBJ1-2	many	TGCAGCGTTGAAGGGCCAGGGGGAGCCTACACCTTC	CSVEGPGGAYTF
TRBV20-1	.	TRBJ2-3	few	TGCAGTGCTAGAGGAGGGTTAGCAGGAGATACGCAGTATTTT	CSARGGLAGDTQYF
TRBV5-1	TRBD2	TRBJ2-3	few	TGCGCCAGCAGCGCGGGACTAGCGGGGGGTAGCACAGATACGCAGTATTTT	CASSAGLAGGSTDTQYF
TRBV6-6	.	TRBJ2-6	many	TGTGCCAGCAGTTACGGGGGGCCTGGGGCCAACGTCCTGACTTTC	CASSYGGPGANVLTF
TRBV28	.	TRBJ2-4	many	TGTGCCAGCAGTTATTTGGGGGGGCCGGTGGCTTGGGAGTATAGAAACATTCAGTACTTC	CASSYLGGPVAWEYRNIQYF
TRBV20-1	.	TRBJ2-5	many	TGCAGTGCTAGAAGTTCACGCCGGATGAGGGGGGAGACCCAGTACTTC	CSARSSRRMRGETQYF